This section outlines one TCR beta chain sequence together with its context. Its specific antigen is unknown. No qualities accompany the bases; no much larger clone lies one base away. CDR1 MDHEN and CDR2 SYDVKM are derived from the germline V gene. At the junction V is shortened by 6 bases and J by 3 bases, with 14 bases in between. Including cysteine and phenylalanine, the CDR3 has 14 amino acids. Only the CDR3 portion is preserved as DNA: 42 bases, with reading frame beginning at the first base. This sample is drawn from a study of blood T cell repertoires in COVID-19 (dated by TCRdb to about 2020). Study-wide context: Samples covering the acute and convalescent phases of COVID-19 were provided by collaborators in the United States, Italy and Spain. The prospective study material was composed of cDNA or gDNA derived from T cells, B-cell-depleted T cells, or PBMCs. The dataset comprised deeply sampled blood TCRbeta repertoires from subjects exposed to, actively infected with, or recovered from COVID-19. The repertoires were released in a freely available public database meant as a resource for research on the immune response to SARS-CoV-2. The samples were drawn from two sources: the first 160 participants of the ongoing ImmuneRACE study, and some 1,300 subjects contributed by 6 global collaborators. Sample metadata almost always included a de-identified subject ID, COVID-19 status, age in years and sex. Where available, HLA class I and class II types were taken from metadata supplied by the sample provider and were not determined by assay-based typing. On the study overall, not on this receptor specifically: The amount of clinical and demographic metadata varied by source and participant and was provided uncurated.

Collaborating institutions collected whole blood in K2EDTA tubes following their own protocols. For TCRbeta analysis, collaborator samples were shipped as frozen whole blood, as isolated PBMCs, or as DNA extracted from either sample type. TCRbeta CDR3 regions were amplified from genomic DNA by means of the immunoSEQ Assay, a bias-controlled multiplex PCR. The published analysis was carried out like this. The number of nucleated cells in each sample was estimated by amplification of reference gene primers within the assay. To quantify the absolute abundance of each unique TCRbeta CDR3 rearrangement, sequence reads were collapsed and filtered. For each sample, productive Simpson clonality was calculated as the square root of Simpson's diversity index across productive rearrangements. TCRdb re-hosts the immuneACCESS table, in-frame sequences only. Its copies lack some clones; in the studies checked, an unresolved V gene accounts for under half of them, and the cause for the rest is not known. V and J calls and clone size are as listed in that table; D and trimming were resolved from the DNA. The sample table records some 110,000 clones; under 80% of these occur just once. 2% to 3% of the sample is held by the ten biggest clonotypes.

Specimen: peripheral blood. The chain joins TRBV28 to TRBJ1-1; the D gene identity is not certain. This receptor was obtained from a man aged 50 to 60 with acute or convalescent COVID-19. Read as DNA, the sequence is TGTGCCAGCAGACCGTCCGACACACACACTGAAGCTTTCTTT. This codes for CASRPSDTHTEAFF.